This T cell receptor (beta chain) originates from a study of shared clonotypes between healthy human individuals. CDR1 is MDHEN and CDR2 is SYDVKM in the germline V gene. With V trimmed by 3 bases and J by 8 bases, 12 bases remained unmatched. This CDR3 has 15 amino acids. Generated by immunoSEQ multiplex PCR, the TCRdb table keeps only in-frame clones and is missing some. The repertoire holds approximately 1,500,000 clones, roughly 98% seen once, with roughly 0.4% in the top ten. The chain links TRBV28 to TRBJ1-2; 7 nucleotides agree with TRBD1. This TCR was sampled from a man under 40 in good health. Sequenced material: naive CD4+ T cells sorted from blood. This sample's subset: CD45RA+ positively selected. This CDR3 reads CASSFDSGRGEGYTF. CDR3 DNA: TGTGCCAGCAGTTTCGATTCCGGCAGGGGGGAAGGCTACACCTTC.